This TCR beta chain comes out of a study of early T cells in non-severe SARS-CoV-2 infection. General study results and limits: Lookups in VDJdb leaned toward anti-spike CD8 responses and missed private and CD4 specificities.

The CDR3 has 15 residues. This clonotype has at least ten counts. What it binds is not known. cDNA molecules, individually, were tagged with unique molecular identifiers. TCRdb recomputed calls from the 5' RACE reads with MiXCR, one row per CDR3 protein. The sample shows tens of thousands of distinct CDR3 sequences, roughly 4.6% of them seen only once. The sample consisted of whole blood, taken at baseline. This sequence originates from an adult who was a healthcare worker with PCR-confirmed SARS-CoV-2 infection or an uninfected control (not recorded which). The genes are TRBV21-1 and TRBJ2-7; the table names TRBD1, a call not compared with the DNA. TRBV21-1 is reported as a pseudogene. CDR3 bases: TGTGCCAGCAGCAAAGAAGTTAGGCCCCAGAACGAGCAGTACTTC. Translation: CASSKEVRPQNEQYF.